The 14 T cell receptor delta chains below come from one sample, sequenced in a study of γδ T cells in repeated Plasmodium falciparum infection. Flow sorting of PBMC yielded separate Vgamma9/Vdelta2+ and Vdelta2-negative gammadelta T cell populations for bulk repertoire analysis. TCRdb reran clone calling via CATT on the multiplex PCR reads. In the table there are roughly 86,000 delta-chain clones, roughly 1.4% of which are singletons. What was sequenced was gamma-delta T cells from blood. The origin of the receptors is a pool of human donors (malaria-infected and uninfected, not separated).

This clone was counted only a few times. TCRdb's entry gives the protein of a much larger clone, which mismatches this DNA's translation at residue 12, likely from a read error; the protein reported here is translated from the DNA. V is TRDV1 and J is TRDJ1; D not certain. Germline V gives CDR1 TSWWSYY, CDR2 QGS. V was clipped by 0 bases and J by 0 bases, with 20 bases between them. The CDR3 covers 19 residues. CDR3 loop: CALGELDGTLTAYTDKLIF. DNA for the CDR3: TGTGCTCTTGGGGAACTGGACGGTACGTTAACTGCGTACACCGATAAACTCATCTTT.

This clone was detected ten times or more. Being one base from a much bigger clone, this may be a read error. This specimen includes other DNA sequences encoding the same CDR3. V and J are TRDV1 and TRDJ1; 10 bases fit TRDD3. This CDR3 is 19 amino acids long. Germline loops: CDR1 TSWWSYY, CDR2 QGS. V shed 1 base and J 3 bases; nucleotides not matched to a gene: 14. The CDR3 protein is CALGEQTRRGIREPDKLIF. CDR3 DNA sequence: TGTGCTCTTGGGGAACAGACTCGTCGGGGGATACGGGAACCCGATAAACTCATCTTT.

This clone has only a few counts. TCRdb has a much larger clone's protein, which differs at residue 5 from the translation of this DNA, likely because of a read error; what is shown is the protein translated from the DNA. This chain connects TRDV1 to TRDJ1; 8 nucleotides line up with TRDD3. TCRdb gives no J gene; it was assigned here by matching the DNA to germline. V lost 4 bases to trimming and J lost 3 bases; unmatched junction nucleotides: 28. The V gene's germline CDR1 is TSWWSYY and CDR2 QGS. The CDR3 loop spans 22 amino acids. The CDR3: CALGGPNTARILGVLLPDKLIF. The CDR3 DNA follows: TGTGCTCTTGGGGGGCCCAATACAGCTCGGATACTGGGGGTCCTCCTGCCCGATAAACTCATCTTT.

This clone showed up many times. The chain joins TRDV1 to TRDJ1; 9 nucleotides match TRDD3. J gave up 0 bases and V 0 bases, and 17 bases lay outside the gene matches. The CDR3 is 21 amino acids. Germline CDR1 is TSWWSYY and CDR2 is QGS. The CDR3 region has the DNA TGTGCTCTTGGGGAACTGGCCTTCCGACGCGTACTGGGGGACTACACCGATAAACTCATCTTT. As protein: CALGELAFRRVLGDYTDKLIF.

The V gene is TRAV29/DV5, the J gene TRDJ1; D is perhaps TRDD3 (5 bases). Deletions cut 0 bases from V and 0 bases from J, with 27 bases between. There are 20 residues in the CDR3. Germline loops: CDR1 NSMFDY, CDR2 ISSIKDK. CDR3 DNA: TGTGCAGCAAGCGCGCGGAGTGACAGGCTGGGACCTTTTTACACCGATAAACTCATCTTT. Encoded protein: CAASARSDRLGPFYTDKLIF. The complete variable domain, with remaining parts taken from reference TRAV29/DV5 and TRDJ1, reads DQQVKQNSPSLSVQEGRISILNCDYTNSMFDYFLWYKKYPAEGPTFLISISSIKDKNEDGRFTVFLNKSAKHLSLHIVPSQPGDSAVYFCAASARSDRLGPFYTDKLIFGKGTRVTVEP.

Comments on this clone: A far larger clone is one nucleotide away, so this likely arose from a read error. This sequence joins TRDV2 and TRDJ1; D unclear. The J gene, missing from TCRdb, was assigned here through DNA to germline matching. The CDR3 sequence is 13 residues long. Germline V gives CDR1 GEAIGNYY, CDR2 EKD. The V and J ends lost 4 bases and 2 bases respectively, with 10 bases between them. This chain's CDR3 is CACEPLLTDKLIF. The CDR3 DNA follows: TGTGCCTGTGAGCCCCTATTGACCGATAAACTCATCTTT.

This clone was recorded a few times. The translation of this DNA and the TCRdb protein of a much larger clone differ at residue 3, probably owing to a read error; the protein shown here is translated from the DNA. V gene TRDV2 combines with J gene TRDJ1; 11 bases are a match to TRDD3. Assignment of the J gene here rests on matching the DNA to germline, because TCRdb gives none. Germline CDR1 is GEAIGNYY and CDR2 is EKD. This CDR3 spans 17 amino acids. The CDR3 coding sequence is TGTGCCCGTGACTTGTATGCTGGGGGATACACCCCCGATAAACTCATCTTT. Translation gives CARDLYAGGYTPDKLIF.

For this clone: The protein held in TCRdb is that of a much larger clone and does not match this DNA's translation at residue 6, likely because of a read error; the protein shown is translated from the DNA. The genes are TRDV2 and TRDJ2, with 7 nucleotides matching TRDD3. The J gene is not listed in TCRdb, so it was assigned here from a DNA match to germline. Looked up from germline, CDR1 is GEAIGNYY and CDR2 is EKD. The CDR3 spans 16 residues. The ends lost 3 bases at V and 0 bases at J; junction bases unmatched: 6. The CDR3 bases are TGTGCCTGTGACGGAATGGGGGACTCTTTGACAGCACAACTCTTCTTT. It yields the protein CACDGMGDSLTAQLFF.

This clone has at least ten counts. This DNA's translation and the protein TCRdb lists, from a much larger clone, do not match at residue 11, likely due to a read error; the protein shown is translated from the DNA. The chain combines TRDV1 with TRDJ1; D uncertain. TCRdb lists no J gene, so it was determined here by aligning the DNA to germline. CDR1 and CDR2 (germline): TSWWSYY, QGS. This CDR3 is 19 amino acids long. Trimming took 4 bases from V and 4 from J, leaving 28 bases between them. The CDR3 region has the DNA TGTGCTCTTGGGGGATTCGATAACTACGTACCGGGGCATATCGATAAACTCATCTTT. Translation: CALGGFDNYVPGHIDKLIF.

This clone was recorded at least ten times. The chain links TRDV2 to TRDJ1, with D possibly being TRDD3 (6 bases). Trimming cost V 0 bases and J 6 bases, with 34 bases left between them. Germline V gene lookup returns CDR1 GEAIGNYY and CDR2 EKD. The CDR3 totals 21 residues. CDR3 region: CACDTRRFWRGFPIIRNKLIF. Here the CDR3 DNA reads TGTGCCTGTGACACCCGACGGTTCTGGCGGGGATTTCCCATAATAAGGAATAAACTCATCTTT.

This clone came up a few times. This DNA translates differently at residue 11 from the TCRdb protein, which is that of a much larger clone; a read error is likely, and the protein shown is the DNA's own translation. CDR3 sequence: CALGELGGHGVRADKLIF. DNA of the CDR3: TGTGCTCTTGGGGAACTCGGTGGGCACGGGGTACGGGCCGATAAACTCATCTTT. The chain employs TRDV1 and TRDJ1; D unresolved. In the absence of a J gene in TCRdb, the DNA was matched to germline to assign it here. V was clipped by 0 bases and J by 3 bases, with 20 bases between them. There are 18 residues in the CDR3. CDR1 is TSWWSYY and CDR2 is QGS in the germline V gene.

Note on this clone: For this DNA, TCRdb reports the protein of a much larger clone, which diverges at residue 12, most likely from a read error; the protein presented here is translated directly from the DNA. The J gene is TRDJ1, the V gene TRAV29/DV5; no definite D call. Germline matching of the DNA provided the J gene here, since TCRdb leaves it blank. This CDR3 contains 15 residues. The germline gives CDR1 NSMFDY, CDR2 ISSIKDK. The CDR3 nucleotides read TGTGCAGCAAGCCACTCGGGGTCCGGAACCGATGAACTCATCTTT. Residues: CAASHSGSGTDELIF.

This clone was observed at least ten times. A much larger clone is a single base away; this may be a read error. The same CDR3 also results from other DNA sequences found in this sample. No J gene call was made, and the V gene is TRDV2; the table names TRDD3, a call not compared with the DNA. From germline, CDR1 is GEAIGNYY and CDR2 EKD. This CDR3 comprises 14 residues. CDR3: CACDELGDSSKLIF. The CDR3 nucleotides read TGTGCCTGTGACGAACTGGGGGATTCGAGTAAGCTCATCTTT.

Many counts were recorded for this clone. The translation of this DNA and the TCRdb protein of a much larger clone differ at residue 11, probably owing to a read error; the protein shown here is translated from the DNA. V is TRDV1 and J is TRDJ1, with D unresolved. V gave up 3 bases and J gave up 3 bases, with 17 bases separating them. This CDR3 comprises 16 residues. The germline CDR1 and CDR2 sequences are TSWWSYY and QGS. DNA of the CDR3: TGTGCTCTTGGGGAGGGGCTCGATCCGTACGCCGATAAACTCATCTTT. It is translated as CALGEGLDPYADKLIF.